These 12 T cell receptor beta chains were all obtained from the same sample, sequenced in a study of T cells in Graves' hyperthyroidism and ophthalmopathy. The TCR beta CDR3 regions underwent amplification using RNA transcripts as the source. First-round RT-PCR of the TCR CDR3 relied on the HTBI primer set. TCRdb fed the multiplex PCR reads into MiXCR, producing one record per CDR3 protein. Of around 600,000 distinct CDR3 sequences detected, 16% appear once; the ten largest clones hold less than 3.5%. Input material: blood. These receptors were taken from a woman aged 40 to 49 with Graves' ophthalmopathy.

In its sample, this clonotype was seen many times. The rearrangement links TRBV20-1 to TRBJ2-1; D unclear. Germline assignment: CDR1 DFQATT and CDR2 SNEGSKA (reference sequence). V was shortened by 5 bases and J by 5 bases, with 10 bases between the two germline ends. The CDR3 sequence is 12 residues long. CDR3: CSAADTDNEQFF. The CDR3 region has the DNA TGCAGTGCTGCCGACACTGACAATGAGCAGTTCTTC.

The chain carries TRBV30 and TRBJ1-4; TRBD1 aligns across 9 bases. Germline-derived CDR1 and CDR2 are GTSNPN and SVGIG (reference sequence). The ends lost 0 bases at V and 7 bases at J; junction bases unmatched: 6. The CDR3 is 15 amino acids. The CDR3, as DNA: TGTGCCTGGAGTGTACATCTGACAGGGGGTGAAAAACTGTTTTTT. It specifies CAWSVHLTGGEKLFF.

This clonotype was counted at least ten times. The rearrangement links TRBV5-1 to TRBJ2-3; 9 nucleotides align to TRBD1. V gave up 4 bases and J gave up 1 base; unmatched junction bases: 4. Germline V lookup: CDR1 SGHRS, CDR2 YFSETQ. CDR3 size: 15 residues. CDR3 sequence reads: CASSGRTGGTDTQYF. The CDR3 DNA reads TGCGCCAGCAGCGGACGGACAGGGGGCACAGATACGCAGTATTTT.

This clonotype was seen many times. The chain links TRBV18 to TRBJ1-2; D is uncertain. CDR1 and CDR2 (germline): KGHSH, LQKENI. The CDR3 is 14 amino acids. Trimming cost V 4 bases and J 5 bases, with 14 bases left between them. The CDR3 DNA reads TGTGCCAGCTCACAGCAGCGGGAGAATTATGGCTACACCTTC. Protein product: CASSQQRENYGYTF.

This clonotype was counted between two and nine times. The chain combines TRBV27 with TRBJ1-2; D is unresolved. The germline V gene encodes CDR1 MNHEY and CDR2 SMNVEV (reference sequence). With 6 bases removed from V and 0 bases from J, the gap between germline ends came to 11 bases. The CDR3 is 14 residues long. Here the CDR3 DNA reads TGTGCCAGCAGACCCCCTGGGGCTAACTATGGCTACACCTTC. Amino acid sequence: CASRPPGANYGYTF.

This clonotype was counted ten times or more. The chain joins TRBV2 to TRBJ2-2; the D is unclear. The germline V gene has CDR1 SNHLY and CDR2 FYNNEI. Trimming pared 10 bases from V and 0 bases from J, leaving 12 bases between. This CDR3 region has 14 residues. The CDR3 nucleotides are TGTGCCACTGGGAATGGGGCGAACACCGGGGAGCTGTTTTTT. It is translated as CATGNGANTGELFF.

This clonotype was observed at least ten times. This sequence joins TRBV11-2 and TRBJ2-7; D ambiguous. Germline assignment: CDR1 SGHAT and CDR2 FQNNGV. CDR3 length: 14 amino acids. The V end was cut by 4 bases, the J end by 0 bases, with 10 bases between. This CDR3 reads CASSSSTASYEQYF. CDR3 DNA: TGTGCCAGCAGCTCCTCGACTGCCTCCTACGAGCAGTACTTC.

In its sample, this clonotype was seen a few times. The V call is TRBV7-9, the J call TRBJ1-4; no reliable D call. CDR1 and CDR2 from the germline V gene are SEHNR and FQNEAQ (reference sequence). CDR3 length: 15 amino acids. Between the trimmed V and J ends, which lost 2 bases and 4 bases, there was a span of 11 bases. Here the CDR3 reads CASSLTVANNEKLFF. For the CDR3, the DNA is TGTGCCAGCAGCTTAACGGTAGCAAATAATGAAAAACTGTTTTTT. Full variable domain (remainder filled in from reference TRBV7-9 and TRBJ1-4): DTGVSQNPRHKITKRGQNVTFRCDPISEHNRLYWYRQTLGQGPEFLTYFQNEAQLEKSRLLSDRFSAERPKGSFSTLEIQRTEQGDSAMYLCASSLTVANNEKLFFGSGTQLSVL.

The rearrangement joins TRBV7-2 to TRBJ2-3, with 9 bases identical to TRBD2. Trimming took 1 base from V and 5 from J; bases not matched to a gene: 7. Germline CDR1 reads SGHTA; CDR2 reads FQGNSA. The CDR3 extends over 16 amino acids. CDR3 coding DNA: TGTGCCAGCAGCTTAGGGGTTAGCGGGAGTTTAGATACGCAGTATTTT. Protein product: CASSLGVSGSLDTQYF.

In this sample, this clonotype turned up many times. The chain couples TRBV20-1 to TRBJ1-1; D is unclear. CDR1 is DFQATT and CDR2 is SNEGSKA in the germline V gene (reference sequence). CDR3 length: 12 amino acids. The V and J ends lost 4 bases and 1 base respectively, with 7 bases between them. For the CDR3, the DNA is TGCAGTGCTACGGATGAGAACACTGAAGCTTTCTTT. This translates into CSATDENTEAFF.

This clonotype was recorded at least ten times. The J gene is TRBJ2-7, the V gene TRBV28; maybe TRBD2 (6 bases). CDR1 MDHEN and CDR2 SYDVKM come from the germline V gene. The CDR3 has 15 amino acids. V shed 10 bases and J shed 1 base, with 20 bases lying between them. DNA of the CDR3: TGTGCCATTCAAATTCCGGAGGGGAATTCCTACGAGCAGTACTTC. This codes for CAIQIPEGNSYEQYF.

This clonotype was seen at least ten times. The chain links TRBV6-1 to TRBJ2-5; unclear D gene. This CDR3 is built from 13 residues. Trimming removed 6 bases from V and 5 bases from J, with 13 bases in between. Germline V gene lookup returns CDR1 MNHNS and CDR2 SASEGT. The CDR3 protein is CASRGGSWETQYF. CDR3 DNA sequence: TGTGCCAGCAGAGGCGGCTCATGGGAGACCCAGTACTTC.